This T cell receptor (beta chain) was obtained from a study of blood T cell repertoires in COVID-19. Study details: COVID-19 samples, acute and convalescent, were from the United States, Italy and Spain. The analysed material was cDNA or gDNA that came from T cells, B-cell-depleted T cells, or PBMCs.

Profiling relied on immunoSEQ multiplex PCR, and the TCRdb table lists in-frame clones only, not all of them. This table holds approximately 170,000 clones, roughly four fifths found once. CDR1 is SGHTA and CDR2 is FQGNSA in the germline V gene. Trimming pared 5 bases from V and 3 bases from J, leaving 13 bases between. The CDR3 sequence is 14 residues long. This TCR derives from a human donor in a cohort sampled during active COVID-19. The chain uses TRBV7-2 and TRBJ1-2; a weak D match, TRBD1 (5 bases). Sequenced material: peripheral blood. The CDR3 sequence is CASSLGGVYYGYTF. The CDR3 DNA is TGTGCCAGCAGCCTCGGAGGGGTCTACTATGGCTACACCTTC.